The 11 T cell receptor beta chains presented below share a single source sample, sequenced in a study of blood T cells in healthy people across ages. Primers used in a second PCR of roughly 7 to 11 cycles were a sample-barcoded 5' primer and a J-beta primer mix. TCRdb reanalysed the 5' RACE reads using MiXCR and keeps one entry per CDR3 protein. The table has 550,000 to 600,000 distinct CDR3 sequences, around 50% seen once. Sequencing input: blood. These receptors were taken from a man older than 75 in good health.

Concerning this clonotype itself: A junction end diverges from the germline sequence, so it may reflect a read error. V and J are TRBV4-1 and TRBJ2-1; 8 nucleotides line up with TRBD2. Germline values: CDR1 MGHRA, CDR2 YSYEKL. The CDR3 is 13 residues long. In DNA form, the CDR3 reads TGTGCCCGCTCGACGACTAGCGACGGTGAGCAGTTCTTC. The encoded protein is CARSTTSDGEQFF.

CDR3 sequence reads: CASSPWTSVNEQFF. CDR3 nucleotide sequence: TGTGCCAGCAGCCCTTGGACTAGCGTCAATGAGCAGTTCTTC. J is TRBJ2-1 and V is TRBV7-2; 9 bases align to TRBD2. The CDR3 length is 14 residues. CDR1 and CDR2 (germline): SGHTA, FQGNSA. Trimming cost V 5 bases and J 6 bases; bases outside gene matches: 5.

This clonotype has just a few counts. The chain joins TRBV3-1 to TRBJ1-1, with 9 bases aligning to TRBD1. CDR1 is LGHDT and CDR2 is YNNKEL in the germline V gene (reference sequence). Unmatched junction bases numbered 6, after V lost 5 bases and J lost 5 bases. The length of the CDR3 is 14 residues. CDR3 sequence reads: CASSTQGAGTEAFF. CDR3 nucleotides: TGTGCCAGCAGCACACAGGGGGCTGGAACTGAAGCTTTCTTT.

V gene TRBV20-1 combines with J gene TRBJ2-1, with TRBD2 identical over 14 bases. The germline CDR1 and CDR2 sequences are DFQATT and SNEGSKA (reference sequence). This CDR3 spans 16 amino acids. V shed 3 bases, J shed 2 bases, and the junction held 3 bases outside the gene matches. CDR3 residues: CSASGLAGGTYNEQFF. CDR3 sequence (DNA): TGCAGTGCTAGTGGACTAGCGGGAGGAACCTACAATGAGCAGTTCTTC.

There are a few counts of this clonotype. The chain links TRBV4-1 to TRBJ1-5; D not resolved. This CDR3 has 17 residues. CDR1 is MGHRA, CDR2 YSYEKL, per germline. V was trimmed by 0 bases and J by 0 bases, leaving 12 bases between them. The CDR3 loop is CASSQDIRGGSNQPQHF. CDR3 coding DNA: TGCGCCAGCAGCCAAGACATCCGGGGTGGTAGCAATCAGCCCCAGCATTTT.

The table lists this clonotype with a few counts. The chain has TRBV3-1 and TRBJ2-1; 10 nucleotides align to TRBD2. CDR1 is LGHDT, CDR2 YNNKEL, per germline (reference sequence). The CDR3 has 14 residues. V gave up 1 base and J gave up 9 bases; unmatched junction bases: 3. As DNA, the CDR3 is TGTGCCAGCAGCCAAGGGCTAGCGGGAGTTGAGCAGTTCTTC. It codes for CASSQGLAGVEQFF.

The rearrangement uses TRBV7-3 and TRBJ2-3; 7 bases align to TRBD1. J lost 2 bases, V lost 6 bases, and 8 bases had no gene match. In germline, CDR1 is SGHTA, CDR2 FQGTGA. This CDR3 has 15 residues. In DNA, the CDR3 is TGTGCCAGCAGGTTGACAGGGACCGTCACAGATACGCAGTATTTT. Its translation is CASRLTGTVTDTQYF.

This chain links TRBV11-3 with TRBJ2-1; TRBD2 might be the D (5 bases). CDR1 is SGHNT, CDR2 YENEEA, per germline. The CDR3 loop spans 15 amino acids. V lost 5 bases and J 6 bases, leaving 17 bases between the germline ends. The CDR3 loop is CASSGSGLLVNEQFF. CDR3 coding DNA: TGTGCCAGCAGCGGGAGTGGCTTGTTAGTCAATGAGCAGTTCTTC. Filled out from reference TRBV11-3 and TRBJ2-1, the complete variable domain reads EAGVVQSPRYKIIEKKQPVAFWCNPISGHNTLYWYLQNLGQGPELLIRYENEEAVDDSQLPKDRFSAERLKGVDSTLKIQPAELGDSAVYLCASSGSGLLVNEQFFGPGTRLTVL.

The chain has TRBV20-1 and TRBJ2-1, with D hard to call. Trimming stripped 3 bases from V and 12 bases from J, with 12 bases between. The length of the CDR3 is 11 residues. Germline assignment: CDR1 DFQATT and CDR2 SNEGSKA (reference sequence). The CDR3 loop is CSARERFRQFF. DNA for the CDR3: TGCAGTGCTAGGGAGAGGTTTAGGCAGTTCTTC.

With respect to this clonotype: A single base separates this from a much larger clone, so it may be a read error. The V and J genes are TRBV6-5 and TRBJ2-5; TRBD1 matches at 10 bases. The V and J ends lost 6 bases and 5 bases, in that order; junction bases with no gene match: 6. Germline values: CDR1 MNHEY, CDR2 SVGAGI. The CDR3 is 14 amino acids. The CDR3 spells CASRTGGMRETQYF. The CDR3 region has the DNA TGTGCCAGCAGGACAGGGGGCATGAGGGAGACCCAGTACTTC.

This clonotype was observed once. The chain recombines TRBV9 with TRBJ2-7; a possible D gene is TRBD2 (6 bases). The CDR3 spans 14 residues. V was pared by 10 bases and J by 3 bases, with 20 bases between. The V gene's germline CDR1 is SGDLS and CDR2 YYNGEE. The CDR3 region has the DNA TGTGCCCTCCCCGGGCCGGGACTCCACTACGAGCAGTACTTC. Translation gives CALPGPGLHYEQYF.